The 12 T cell receptor beta chains below were found in one sample sequenced in a study of shared clonotypes between healthy human individuals. Produced via immunoSEQ multiplex PCR; TCRdb's table is partial and in-frame only. The sample includes 1,500,000 or so clones, less than 99% of them seen just once. The material sequenced was naive CD4+ T cells sorted from blood. Subset denoted: CD45RA+ positively selected. The origin of the receptors is a man under 40 in good health.

The chain has TRBV7-2 and TRBJ2-1, with D unresolved. This CDR3 is built from 11 residues. Deletions cut 5 bases from V and 9 bases from J, with 8 bases between. The V gene's germline CDR1 is SGHTA and CDR2 FQGNSA. The CDR3 loop reads CASSTLAEQFF. For the CDR3, the DNA is TGTGCCAGCAGCACCCTTGCTGAGCAGTTCTTC.

The gene calls are TRBV18 and TRBJ2-7; no firm D call. The V gene lost 1 base and the J gene lost 2 bases, with 9 bases spanning the gap. Germline V CDR1 and CDR2: KGHSH, LQKENI. The CDR3 is 14 amino acids. The CDR3 DNA follows: TGTGCCAGCTCACCACTGGACGGCACCTACGAGCAGTACTTC. The encoded protein is CASSPLDGTYEQYF.

This chain uses TRBV18 with TRBJ1-1; D is uncertain. V was shortened by 1 base and J by 3 bases, with 12 bases between the two germline ends. CDR3 length equals 15 residues. The germline V gene encodes CDR1 KGHSH and CDR2 LQKENI. The CDR3 DNA sequence: TGTGCCAGCTCACCACTCCCCCGGTGGGACACTGAAGCTTTCTTT. As protein: CASSPLPRWDTEAFF.

The chain carries TRBV18 and TRBJ1-3; TRBD1 agrees at 8 bases. The CDR3 covers 16 residues. Germline V gives CDR1 KGHSH, CDR2 LQKENI. The trim removed 1 base at V and 3 bases at J, leaving 5 bases unmatched. This CDR3 reads CASSPLGQGDGNTIYF. The CDR3 region has the DNA TGTGCCAGCTCACCACTAGGACAGGGTGATGGAAACACCATATATTTT.

The chain's CDR3 is CASGLDTSGRAKSTGELFF. CDR3 coding DNA: TGTGCTAGTGGTTTGGACACTAGCGGGAGGGCCAAAAGCACCGGGGAGCTGTTTTTT. V usage is TRBV12-5 and J usage is TRBJ2-2; 13 positions match TRBD2. The CDR3 loop spans 19 amino acids. CDR1 LGHNT and CDR2 FRNRAP come from the germline V gene. V shed 1 base and J 4 bases; nucleotides not matched to a gene: 9.

This clone occurred once. The V call is TRBV2, the J call TRBJ1-1; D is perhaps TRBD1 (5 bases). V lost 8 bases and J lost 0, with 7 bases in between. CDR3 length: 12 amino acids. Germline V gene sequence: CDR1 SNHLY, CDR2 FYNNEI. The CDR3 DNA reads TGTGCCAGCGGGGGTTTGAACACTGAAGCTTTCTTT. Encoded protein: CASGGLNTEAFF.

The V call is TRBV27, the J call TRBJ2-5; 8 nucleotides match TRBD2. Germline V gene lookup returns CDR1 MNHEY and CDR2 SMNVEV (reference sequence). The CDR3 spans 18 residues. V lost 3 bases and J lost 1; bases outside the gene matches: 13. The CDR3 is CASSLGSLAGGVQETQYF. CDR3 DNA: TGTGCCAGCAGTTTGGGATCTCTAGCGGGCGGTGTCCAAGAGACCCAGTACTTC.

The chain couples TRBV7-2 to TRBJ1-2, with D possibly TRBD1 on 5 matching bases. The V end was cut by 5 bases, the J end by 0 bases, with 13 bases between. The CDR3 is 15 amino acids. In germline, CDR1 is SGHTA, CDR2 FQGNSA. The CDR3 is CASSPADIPNYGYTF. CDR3 nucleotide sequence: TGTGCCAGCAGCCCCGCGGACATTCCTAACTATGGCTACACCTTC.

The chain has TRBV27 and TRBJ1-2; 10 bases align to TRBD1. The V gene end was trimmed by 7 bases and the J gene end by 6 bases; junction bases not matched to a gene: 17. The germline CDR1 and CDR2 sequences are MNHEY and SMNVEV (reference sequence). The CDR3 length is 17 residues. DNA for the CDR3: TGTGCCAGCATCCGGAAGCCGGGACAGGGGTTAAGGGATGGCTACACCTTC. Encoded protein: CASIRKPGQGLRDGYTF.

The sample holds one count of this clone. This rearrangement joins TRBV19 to TRBJ2-1, with 14 nucleotides matching TRBD2. Germline V gene data show CDR1 as LNHDA and CDR2 as SQIVND (reference sequence). J was trimmed by 8 bases and V by 7 bases; bases with no gene match: 7. This CDR3 is 15 amino acids long. DNA of the CDR3: TGTGCCAGTAATCGACTAGCGGGAGGGTACGATGAGCAGTTCTTC. It yields the protein CASNRLAGGYDEQFF.

The chain recombines TRBV2 with TRBJ1-5, with TRBD1 as a possible D gene (5 bases). Germline loops: CDR1 SNHLY, CDR2 FYNNEI. CDR3 length equals 15 residues. With 3 bases removed from V and 0 bases from J, the gap between germline ends came to 9 bases. Here the CDR3 reads CASSEDNNSNQPQHF. CDR3 sequence (DNA): TGTGCCAGCAGTGAGGACAATAATAGCAATCAGCCCCAGCATTTT.

This rearrangement joins TRBV5-1 to TRBJ1-4; no clear D. The CDR3 consists of 14 residues. Trimming took 3 bases from V and 5 from J, leaving 11 bases between them. The germline V gene has CDR1 SGHRS and CDR2 YFSETQ. This chain's CDR3 is CASSSSQGNEKLFF. Written as DNA, the CDR3 is TGCGCCAGCAGCTCTAGCCAAGGGAATGAAAAACTGTTTTTT.